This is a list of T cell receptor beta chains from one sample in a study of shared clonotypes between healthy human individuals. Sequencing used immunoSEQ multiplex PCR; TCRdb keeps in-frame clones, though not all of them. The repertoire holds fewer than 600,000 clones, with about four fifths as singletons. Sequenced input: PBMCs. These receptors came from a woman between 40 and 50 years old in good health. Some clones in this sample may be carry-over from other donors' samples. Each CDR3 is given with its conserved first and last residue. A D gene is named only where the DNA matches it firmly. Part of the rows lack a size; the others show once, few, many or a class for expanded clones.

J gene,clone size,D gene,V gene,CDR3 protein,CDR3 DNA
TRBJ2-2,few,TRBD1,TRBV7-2,CASSSGTGGHGELFF,TGTGCCAGCAGCTCCGGAACAGGGGGCCACGGGGAGCTGTTTTTT
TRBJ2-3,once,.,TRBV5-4,CATEDGYPSTDTQYF,TGTGCCACCGAAGACGGCTACCCTAGCACAGATACGCAGTATTTT
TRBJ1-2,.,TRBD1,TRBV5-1,CASSLAGTGVGYTF,TGCGCCAGCAGCTTAGCCGGGACAGGGGTAGGCTACACCTTC
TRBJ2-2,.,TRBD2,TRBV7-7,CASSSLAGGGELFF,TGTGCTAGCAGCTCCCTAGCGGGAGGCGGGGAGCTGTTTTTT
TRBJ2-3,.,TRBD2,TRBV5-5,CASSQGLATDTQYF,TGTGCCAGCAGCCAAGGACTAGCAACAGATACGCAGTATTTT
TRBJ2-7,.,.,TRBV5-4,CASSFSGYEQYF,TGTGCCAGCAGCTTTAGCGGCTACGAGCAATACTTC
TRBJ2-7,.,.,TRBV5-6,CASSWGRVPGEQYF,TGTGCCAGCAGCTGGGGGCGAGTGCCTGGCGAGCAGTACTTC
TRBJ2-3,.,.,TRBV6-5,CASSYGTRGTDTQYF,TGTGCCAGCAGTTACGGGACAAGGGGCACAGATACGCAGTATTTT
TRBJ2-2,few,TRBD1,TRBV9,CASSVAGQGNTGELFF,TGTGCCAGCAGCGTAGCCGGACAGGGGAACACCGGGGAGCTGTTTTTT
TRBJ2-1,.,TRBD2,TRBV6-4,CASSGGLAGNNEQFF,TGTGCCAGCAGTGGCGGACTAGCGGGAAATAATGAGCAGTTCTTC
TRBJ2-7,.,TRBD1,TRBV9,CASSVDGTAYEQYF,TGTGCCAGCAGCGTAGACGGGACAGCCTACGAGCAGTACTTC
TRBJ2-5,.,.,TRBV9,CASSVRGDSQETQYF,TGTGCCAGCAGCGTACGGGGGGACAGCCAAGAGACCCAGTACTTC
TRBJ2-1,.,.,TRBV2,CASSEGGPEQFF,TGTGCCAGCAGTGAGGGCGGGCCTGAGCAGTTCTTC
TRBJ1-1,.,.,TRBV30,CAWSVGAGTEAFF,TGTGCCTGGAGTGTAGGGGCAGGGACTGAAGCTTTCTTT
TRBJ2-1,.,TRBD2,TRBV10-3,CAIRNGLAGDNEQFF,TGTGCCATCAGAAACGGACTAGCGGGAGACAATGAGCAGTTCTTC
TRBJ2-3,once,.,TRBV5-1,CASSPVRASTDTQYF,TGCGCCAGCAGCCCTGTGAGGGCGAGCACAGATACGCAGTATTTT
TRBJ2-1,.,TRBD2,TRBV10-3,CAISGSSGSGEQFF,TGTGCCATCAGTGGGTCTAGCGGGAGCGGTGAGCAGTTCTTC
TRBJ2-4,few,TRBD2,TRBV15,CATSTRTSGKNIQYF,TGTGCCACCAGCACCCGGACTAGCGGCAAAAACATTCAGTACTTC
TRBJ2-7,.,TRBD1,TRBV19,CASSPRTGTYEQYF,TGTGCCAGTAGTCCCAGGACAGGAACCTACGAGCAGTACTTC
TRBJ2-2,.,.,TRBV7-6,CASSFTNTGELFF,TGTGCCAGCAGCTTCACAAACACCGGGGAGCTGTTTTTT
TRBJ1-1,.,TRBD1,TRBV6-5,CASSTWTGVRTEAFF,TGTGCCAGCAGTACCTGGACAGGGGTGAGAACTGAAGCTTTCTTT
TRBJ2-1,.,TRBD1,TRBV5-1,CASSLEPTGAREQFF,TGCGCCAGCAGCTTGGAACCGACAGGGGCGAGGGAGCAGTTCTTC
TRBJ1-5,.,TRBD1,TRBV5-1,CASSLAGQGGQPQHF,TGCGCCAGCAGCTTGGCCGGGCAGGGGGGTCAGCCCCAGCATTTT
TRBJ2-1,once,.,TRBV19,CASHPRGRDNEQFF,TGTGCCAGCCACCCAAGGGGCAGGGACAATGAGCAGTTCTTC
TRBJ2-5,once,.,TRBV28,CASSFGLRGDQETQYF,TGTGCCAGCAGTTTTGGCCTACGAGGGGACCAAGAGACCCAGTACTTC
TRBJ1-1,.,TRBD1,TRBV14,CASSETGGLSNTEAFF,TGTGCCAGCAGCGAAACAGGGGGCCTTTCGAACACTGAAGCTTTCTTT
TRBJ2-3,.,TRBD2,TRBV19,CASSIGGRAADTQYF,TGTGCCAGTAGTATCGGCGGGAGGGCCGCAGATACGCAGTATTTT
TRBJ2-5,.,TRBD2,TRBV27,CASRAGGTETQYF,TGTGCCAGCAGGGCCGGGGGGACAGAGACCCAGTACTTC
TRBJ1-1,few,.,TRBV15,CATSRERQNTEAFF,TGTGCCACCAGCAGAGAACGGCAGAACACTGAAGCTTTCTTT
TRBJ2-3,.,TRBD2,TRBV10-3,CAISAGLAGGWADTQYF,TGTGCCATCAGTGCGGGACTAGCGGGAGGCTGGGCAGATACGCAGTATTTT
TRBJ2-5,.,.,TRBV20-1,CSARREGTQYF,TGCAGTGCTCGGAGAGAAGGGACCCAGTACTTC
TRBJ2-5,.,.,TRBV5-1,CASSYTGPTIGQQYF,TGCGCCAGCAGCTACACAGGACCTACGATCGGGCAGCAGTACTTC
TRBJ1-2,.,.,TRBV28,CASSLRALPSNTF,TGTGCCAGCAGTTTAAGGGCTTTACCCTCAAACACCTTC
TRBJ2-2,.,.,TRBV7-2,CASSLGLGGELFF,TGTGCCAGCAGCTTAGGTCTTGGCGGGGAGCTGTTTTTT
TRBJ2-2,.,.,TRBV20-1,CSASNIGELFF,TGCAGTGCTAGCAATATCGGGGAGCTGTTTTTT
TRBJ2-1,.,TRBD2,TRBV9,CASSVGLAGQNEQFF,TGTGCCAGCAGCGTGGGACTAGCGGGACAGAATGAGCAGTTCTTC
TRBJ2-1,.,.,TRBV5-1,CASSLLSGNEQFF,TGCGCCAGCAGCTTGCTTTCCGGGAATGAGCAGTTCTTC
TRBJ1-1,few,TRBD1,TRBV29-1,CSGRTGNTEAFF,TGCAGCGGCCGGACAGGGAACACTGAAGCTTTCTTT
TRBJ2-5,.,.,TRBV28,CASTGDSAPIRQYF,TGTGCCAGCACCGGGGACTCCGCCCCCATCAGGCAGTACTTC
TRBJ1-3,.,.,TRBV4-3,CASSQQWGLGNTIYF,TGCGCCAGCAGCCAACAGTGGGGTCTCGGAAACACCATATATTTT
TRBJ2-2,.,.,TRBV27,CASSLQGLGELFF,TGTGCCAGCAGTTTACAGGGGTTAGGGGAGCTGTTTTTT
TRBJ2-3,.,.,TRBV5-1,CASSTGMGTQYF,TGCGCCAGCAGCACCGGGATGGGTACGCAGTATTTT
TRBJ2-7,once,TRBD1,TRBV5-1,CASSTDRGSSYEQYF,TGCGCCAGCAGCACAGACAGGGGGTCTTCCTACGAGCAGTACTTC
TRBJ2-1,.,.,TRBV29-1,CSVGATRENEQFF,TGCAGCGTTGGGGCAACTAGAGAGAATGAGCAGTTCTTC
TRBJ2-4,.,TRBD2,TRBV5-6,CASSTLAVLAKNIQYF,TGTGCCAGCAGCACTCTAGCGGTTTTAGCCAAAAACATTCAGTACTTC
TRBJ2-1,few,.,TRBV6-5,CASSPALHSYNEQFF,TGTGCCAGCAGCCCGGCCCTCCACTCCTACAATGAGCAGTTCTTC
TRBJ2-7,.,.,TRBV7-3,CASSLTAATYEQYF,TGTGCCAGCAGCTTGACGGCAGCTACCTACGAGCAGTACTTC
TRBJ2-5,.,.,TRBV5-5,CASSLGGSGETQYF,TGTGCCAGCAGCTTGGGTGGTTCGGGGGAGACCCAGTACTTC
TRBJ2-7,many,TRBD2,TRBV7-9,CASSLTGTSGTYEQYF,TGTGCCAGCAGCCTCACCGGGACTAGCGGGACCTACGAGCAGTACTTC
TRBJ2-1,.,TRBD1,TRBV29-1,CSVLEGQSNNEQFF,TGCAGCGTCCTCGAGGGACAGTCCAACAATGAGCAGTTCTTC
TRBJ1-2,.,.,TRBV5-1,CASSPGEYYGYTF,TGCGCCAGCAGTCCGGGGGAATACTATGGCTACACCTTC
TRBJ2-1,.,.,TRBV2,CASGRDTYEQFF,TGTGCCAGCGGGAGAGATACCTATGAGCAGTTCTTC
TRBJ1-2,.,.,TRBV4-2,CASSHVFGPLYGYTF,TGTGCCAGCAGCCATGTTTTTGGACCGCTCTATGGCTACACCTTC
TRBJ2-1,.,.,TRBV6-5,CASSYSRQGGYEQFF,TGTGCCAGCAGTTACTCAAGACAGGGAGGATATGAGCAGTTCTTC